A selection of T cell receptor beta chains follows, all from one sample in a study of T cells in Graves' hyperthyroidism and ophthalmopathy. TCRdb passed the multiplex PCR reads through MiXCR, listing each CDR3 protein once. The sample records some 760,000 distinct CDR3 sequences, 12% to 15% being singletons. The sample consisted of blood. The origin of the receptors is a woman under 30 with Graves' hyperthyroidism. The CDR3 runs from the conserved cysteine through the conserved F or W. The D gene is left open where the match is weak. For some rows the clone size is stated as once, few or many, or as a class when expanded; others skip it.

>NA|TRBJ2-1|TRBV20-1|few
TGCAGTGCTAGAGATATTTCTCGTAGGGCGTCCTACAATGAGCAGTTCTTC
CSARDISRRASYNEQFF
>NA|TRBJ1-1|TRBV15|many
TGTGCCACCAGCAGAGGACAGTGGAACACTGAAGCTTTCTTT
CATSRGQWNTEAFF
>TRBD1|TRBJ1-1|TRBV12-3/TRBV12-4|many
TGTGCCAGCAGAAATTCAGGGGGGACTGAAGCTTTCTTT
CASRNSGGTEAFF
>NA|TRBJ2-7|TRBV9|NA
TGTGCCAGCAGCGTAGAAGCTAGTCCCTACGAGCAGTACTTC
CASSVEASPYEQYF
>NA|TRBJ2-4|TRBV2|NA
TGTGCCAGCAGTGTATCGGAGGGCCAATCGGACATTCAGTACTTC
CASSVSEGQSDIQYF
>TRBD2|TRBJ2-4|TRBV5-1|NA
TGCGCCAGCAGCCGAAGCTCCGGGACTAGCGGGAGAAACATTCAGTACTTC
CASSRSSGTSGRNIQYF
>NA|TRBJ2-7|TRBV3-1|many
TGTGCCAGCAGCCACGGCTACGAGCAGTACTTC
CASSHGYEQYF
>NA|TRBJ2-5|TRBV20-1|NA
TGCAGTGCTAGAAAGGTGAAGGAGGACGGTTACTTAGAGACCCAGTACTTC
CSARKVKEDGYLETQYF
>TRBD1|TRBJ2-7|TRBV27|NA
TGTGCCAGCAGTCCACACGAGGGGGCTCACTCCGAGCAGTACTTC
CASSPHEGAHSEQYF
>TRBD1|TRBJ2-5|TRBV19|few
TGTGCCAGTAGTATCCGGGACAGGGGCCAAGAGACCCAGTACTTC
CASSIRDRGQETQYF
>NA|TRBJ2-7|TRBV28|many
TGTGCCAGCAGTTCCCCAGGACAAGCCTACGAGCAGTACTTC
CASSSPGQAYEQYF
>NA|TRBJ1-1|TRBV29-1|once
TGCAGCGCCATAACAGGGAACACTGAAACTTTCTTT
CSAITGNTETFF
>NA|TRBJ2-2|TRBV14|NA
TGTGCCAGCAGCCAAACAAGAGTAACGGGGGAGCTGTTTTTT
CASSQTRVTGELFF
>NA|TRBJ2-7|TRBV7-8|many
TGTGCCAGCAGCTTAGCGGAGAGCTCCTACGAGCAGTACTTC
CASSLAESSYEQYF
>TRBD1|TRBJ1-5|TRBV2|many
TGTGCCAGCAGAGCCACGGACAGGCAGGATCAGCCCCAGCATTTT
CASRATDRQDQPQHF
>NA|TRBJ2-1|TRBV2|many
TGTGCCAGCAGTGAAGGACTCACGCTCTATAATGAGCAGTTCTTC
CASSEGLTLYNEQFF
>TRBD2|TRBJ2-5|TRBV9|NA
TGTGCCAGCAGCGTAGTATCGGGAGGGCGAGAGACCCAGTACTTC
CASSVVSGGRETQYF